This paragraph covers one T cell receptor (beta chain) sequence. The entry originates in a study of CD8 T cells in Susac syndrome. Study-wide background: Among sequenced Susac syndrome patients, more than five had active disease and about 8 were in remission.

Reverse transcription of roughly 0.45 to 1 ug RNA used random hexamers. Amplification of TCR beta CDR3 across 54 Vbeta and 13 Jbeta was performed with immunoSEQ multiplex PCR. TCRdb redid the calling of the immunoSEQ multiplex PCR reads with MiXCR, one entry per CDR3 protein. The data contain 70,000 to 100,000 distinct CDR3 sequences, about 95% of them seen just once; the ten biggest clones take up approximately 0.57%. TEMRA cells were FACS-enriched, with CD8+ and CD4+ T cells isolated negatively. The CDR3 is made up of 14 amino acids. Per the germline V gene, CDR1 is SGHNT and CDR2 is YYREEE (reference sequence). V was pared by 0 bases and J by 2 bases, with 8 bases between.

This chain uses TRBV5-4 with TRBJ1-1; D not resolved. The sample consisted of CD8+ T cells from PBMCs. This TCR was sampled from a human donor with Susac syndrome. The CDR3, as DNA: TGTGCCAGCAGCTTGGCCCGCGGTAACACTGAAGCTTTCTTT. This encodes CASSLARGNTEAFF.